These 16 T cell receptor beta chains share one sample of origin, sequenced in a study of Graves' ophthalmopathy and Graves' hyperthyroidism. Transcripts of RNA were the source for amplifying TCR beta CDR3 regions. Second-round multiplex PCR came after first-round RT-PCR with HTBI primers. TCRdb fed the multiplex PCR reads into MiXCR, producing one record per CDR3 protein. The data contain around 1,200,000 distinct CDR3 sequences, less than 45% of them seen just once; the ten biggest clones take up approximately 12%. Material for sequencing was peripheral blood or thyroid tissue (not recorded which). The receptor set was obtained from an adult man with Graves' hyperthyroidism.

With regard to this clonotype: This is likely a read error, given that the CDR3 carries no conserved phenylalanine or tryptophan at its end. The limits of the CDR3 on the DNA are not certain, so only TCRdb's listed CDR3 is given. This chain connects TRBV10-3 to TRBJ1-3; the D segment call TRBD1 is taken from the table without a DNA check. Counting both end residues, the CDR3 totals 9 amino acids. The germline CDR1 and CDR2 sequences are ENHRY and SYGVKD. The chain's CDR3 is CAISDRAMG.

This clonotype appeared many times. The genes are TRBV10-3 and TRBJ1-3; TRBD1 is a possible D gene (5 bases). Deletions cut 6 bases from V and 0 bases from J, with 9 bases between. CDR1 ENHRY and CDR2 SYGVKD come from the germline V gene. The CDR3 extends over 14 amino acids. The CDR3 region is CAIRGDRSGNTIYF. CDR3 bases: TGTGCCATCAGGGGGGACCGCTCTGGAAACACCATATATTTT.

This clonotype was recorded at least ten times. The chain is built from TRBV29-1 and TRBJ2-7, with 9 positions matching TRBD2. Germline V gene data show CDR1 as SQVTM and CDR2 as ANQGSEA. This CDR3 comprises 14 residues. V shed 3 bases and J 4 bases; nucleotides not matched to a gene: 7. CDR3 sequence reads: CSVDGTSRIYEQYF. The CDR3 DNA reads TGCAGCGTTGACGGGACTAGCAGAATTTACGAGCAGTACTTC.

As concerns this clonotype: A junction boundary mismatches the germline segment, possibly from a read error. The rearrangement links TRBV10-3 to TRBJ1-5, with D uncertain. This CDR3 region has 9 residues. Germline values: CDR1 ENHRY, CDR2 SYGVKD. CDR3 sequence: CASSEPQHF. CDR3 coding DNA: TGTGCCAGCAGTGAACCCCAGCATTTT.

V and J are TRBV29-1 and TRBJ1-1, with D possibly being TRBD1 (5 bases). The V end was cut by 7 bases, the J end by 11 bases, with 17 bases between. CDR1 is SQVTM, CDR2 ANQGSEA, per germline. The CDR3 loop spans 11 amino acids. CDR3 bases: TGCAGCGCAGCAGGGACGGAGGATGCTTTCTTT. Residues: CSAAGTEDAFF. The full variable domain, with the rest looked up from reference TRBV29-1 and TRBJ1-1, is SAVISQKPSRDICQRGTSLTIQCQVDSQVTMMFWYRQQPGQSLTLIATANQGSEATYESGFVIDKFPISRPNLTFSTLTVSNMSPEDSSIYLCSAAGTEDAFFGQGTRLTVV.

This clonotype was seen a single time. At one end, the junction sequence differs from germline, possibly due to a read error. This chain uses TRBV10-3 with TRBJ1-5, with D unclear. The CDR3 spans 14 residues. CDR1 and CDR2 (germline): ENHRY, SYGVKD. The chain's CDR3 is CASSLWAGTQPQHF. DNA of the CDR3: TGTGCCAGCAGTTTATGGGCAGGTACGCAGCCCCAGCATTTT.

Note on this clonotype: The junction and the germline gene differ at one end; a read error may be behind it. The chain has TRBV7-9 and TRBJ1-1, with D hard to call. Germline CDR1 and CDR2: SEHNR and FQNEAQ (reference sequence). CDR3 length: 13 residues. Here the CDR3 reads CASGLMGNTEAFF. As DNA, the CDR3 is TGCGCCAGCGGCTTGATGGGGAACACTGAAGCTTTCTTT.

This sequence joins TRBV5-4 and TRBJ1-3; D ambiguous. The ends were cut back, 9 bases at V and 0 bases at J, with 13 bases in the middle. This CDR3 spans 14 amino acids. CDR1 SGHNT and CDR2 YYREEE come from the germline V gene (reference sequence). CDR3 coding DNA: TGTGCCACCCATGGCGGAGACTCTGGAAACACCATATATTTT. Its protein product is CATHGGDSGNTIYF.

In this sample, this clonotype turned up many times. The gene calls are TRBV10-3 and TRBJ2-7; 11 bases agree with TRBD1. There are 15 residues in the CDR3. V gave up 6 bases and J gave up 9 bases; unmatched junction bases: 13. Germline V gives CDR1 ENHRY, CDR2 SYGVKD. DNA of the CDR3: TGTGCCATCAGGGAGAACCGGGACAGGGGGTCTCGGCAGTACTTC. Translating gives CAIRENRDRGSRQYF.

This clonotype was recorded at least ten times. The CDR3, as DNA: TGTGCCAGTAGTATGCTGCCTCGACAGACTAGCAATCAGCCCCAGCATTTT. It codes for CASSMLPRQTSNQPQHF. The V call is TRBV19, the J call TRBJ1-5; possibly TRBD1 for D (5 bases). V lost 3 bases and J 0 bases, leaving 15 bases between the germline ends. The CDR3 loop spans 17 amino acids. Germline-derived CDR1 and CDR2 are LNHDA and SQIVND (reference sequence).

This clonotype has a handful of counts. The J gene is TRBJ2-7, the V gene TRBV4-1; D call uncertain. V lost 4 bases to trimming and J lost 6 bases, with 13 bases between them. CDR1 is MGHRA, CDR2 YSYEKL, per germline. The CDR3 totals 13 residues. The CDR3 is CASSPSGRAEQYF. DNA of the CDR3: TGCGCCAGCAGCCCTTCAGGACGGGCCGAGCAGTACTTC.

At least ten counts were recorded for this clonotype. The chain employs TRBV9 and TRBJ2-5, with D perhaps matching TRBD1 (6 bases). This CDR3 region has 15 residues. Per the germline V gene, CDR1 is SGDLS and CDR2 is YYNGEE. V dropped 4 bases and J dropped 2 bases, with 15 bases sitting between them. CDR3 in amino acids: CASSLTGIPQETQYF. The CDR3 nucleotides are TGTGCCAGCAGCCTAACAGGGATACCGCAAGAGACCCAGTACTTC.

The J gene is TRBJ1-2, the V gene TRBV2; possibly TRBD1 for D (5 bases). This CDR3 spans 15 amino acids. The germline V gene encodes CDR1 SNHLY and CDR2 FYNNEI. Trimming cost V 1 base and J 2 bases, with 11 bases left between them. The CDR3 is CASSEGGSLNYGYTF. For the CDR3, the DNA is TGTGCCAGCAGTGAAGGGGGCAGTTTAAACTATGGCTACACCTTC. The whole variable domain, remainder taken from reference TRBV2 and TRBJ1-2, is EPEVTQTPSHQVTQMGQEVILRCVPISNHLYFYWYRQILGQKVEFLVSFYNNEISEKSEIFDDQFSVERPDGSNFTLKIRSTKLEDSAMYFCASSEGGSLNYGYTFGSGTRLTVV.

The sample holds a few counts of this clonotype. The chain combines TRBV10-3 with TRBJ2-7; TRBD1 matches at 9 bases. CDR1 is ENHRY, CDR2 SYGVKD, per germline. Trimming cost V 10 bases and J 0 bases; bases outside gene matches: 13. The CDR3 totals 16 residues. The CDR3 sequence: CASRRRTGASSYEQYF. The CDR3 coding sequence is TGTGCCAGCAGACGAAGGACAGGGGCTAGCTCCTACGAGCAGTACTTC.

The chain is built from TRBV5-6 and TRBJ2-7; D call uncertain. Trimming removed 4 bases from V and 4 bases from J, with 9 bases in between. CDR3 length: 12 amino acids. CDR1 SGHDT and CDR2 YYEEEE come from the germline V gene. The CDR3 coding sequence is TGTGCCAGCAGCCACCTGGGGTACGAGCAGTACTTC. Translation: CASSHLGYEQYF.

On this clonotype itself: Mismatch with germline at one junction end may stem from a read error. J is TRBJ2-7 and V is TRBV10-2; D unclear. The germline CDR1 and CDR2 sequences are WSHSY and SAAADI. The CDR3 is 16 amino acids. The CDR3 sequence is CASSYLVSRRTYEQYF. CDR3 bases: TGTGCCAGCAGTTATCTGGTAAGCAGGAGAACCTACGAGCAGTACTTC.